The clone carrying this T cell receptor (beta chain) was recorded many times. Its specificity is unknown. The CDR3 consists of 13 residues. V lost 4 bases, J lost 2 bases, and 9 bases lay in between. After 5'RACE with constant-segment primers, TCR alpha and TCR beta cDNA libraries carrying sample barcodes and UMIs were obtained. MiXCR, run by TCRdb on the 5' RACE reads, gives a single entry per CDR3 protein. This table holds approximately 300,000 distinct CDR3 sequences, approximately 16% found once. The data are from a study of T-cell memory formation after mild COVID-19. About the study: Largely, the TCR clusters proved donor specific. Notes on the study in general: Pre-infection memory showed some responding clones, and this suggested that cross-reactive memory joined. The CD4+ clones that contracted clustered mainly within CM and EM, and the CD8+ clones concentrated in EMRA.

This sequence joins TRBV12-3 or TRBV12-4 and TRBJ2-7; D may be TRBD2 (7 bases). The sample comprised PBMCs or a T cell subset sorted from them (not recorded which). The TCR originated in a man aged 18 to 29 who had mild COVID-19 (a few samples of this study predate the infection). Cell type and time point are not known. The CDR3 coding sequence is TGTGCCAGCAGTTGGGAGGGGGCCTACGAGCAGTACTTC. This codes for CASSWEGAYEQYF.